This T cell receptor beta chain came from a study of T cell repertoires in cytomegalovirus infection (dated by TCRdb to the late 2010s). Study-wide context: Donor HLA type was relevant to the analysis, as public TCR beta signatures indicated carriage of CMV infection together with the matching HLA type. The study at large found these results: The ex vivo response was dominated by HLA-C-restricted CMV-specific TCR beta clonotypes, which also provided the single most frequent clonotype in two of eight donors. Cumulative frequency of public TCR beta family members discriminated carriers of CMV infection plus the relevant HLA type in this cohort and an independent roughly 330-donor cohort.

The listed sequencing device is Illumina HiSeq 1500. The raw public reads went through TCRdb reprocessing: fastp at Q25, MiXCR clone calling, in-frame beta chains kept. One record per CDR3 amino acid sequence lists the most common genes and DNA. The sample table lists approximately 490,000 distinct CDR3 sequences, approximately 11% of them with a count of one. The ten top clones hold 10% of the sample. This clonotype was picked up many times. Its antigen has not been determined. Qualities for individual bases were not recorded, and no much larger clone is one base off. CDR3 length: 16 amino acids, cysteine to phenylalanine. Only CDR3 DNA is held: 48 bases, read in frame from base 1. Relative to germline, V is 3 bases shorter and J is 2 bases shorter, with 13 bases between their ends. CDR1 and CDR2 are drawn from the germline V gene: MGHRA, YSYEKL.

The TCR comes from a human donor in good health (CMV status not recorded). Some clones in this sample may be carry-over from other donors' samples. The source material was PBMCs. The sequence joins TRBV4-1 to TRBJ2-2, with no confidently assigned D gene. This receptor carries the CDR3 CASSHGLGINTGELFF. In nucleotides, the sequence is TGCGCCAGCAGCCACGGGCTGGGCATCAACACCGGGGAGCTGTTTTTT.